A single T cell receptor beta chain is shown here with its context. The V end lost 0 bases, the J end lost 2 bases, and 9 bases lay between the germline ends. In germline, CDR1 is SGHKS, CDR2 YYEKEE (reference sequence). The CDR3 has 14 amino acids. This record belongs to a study of blood T cell repertoires in COVID-19. Study details: Nucleic acid was either cDNA or gDNA, and it came from T cells, B-cell-depleted T cells, or PBMCs.

This table comes from immunoSEQ multiplex PCR, and its TCRdb copy is limited to in-frame clones, with some not included. The sample has roughly 250,000 clones, roughly 81% seen once. Sequenced input: peripheral blood. This receptor was taken from a man in his forties or fifties with acute or convalescent COVID-19. This chain joins TRBV5-5 and TRBJ2-7; maybe TRBD2 (5 bases). The CDR3 nucleotides read TGTGCCAGCAGCTTGGGGGCGGGCGCCTACGAGCAGTACTTC. Its protein is CASSLGAGAYEQYF.